Presented here are 7 T cell receptor beta chains from one specimen sequenced in a study of TIL therapy for anti-PD-1-resistant metastatic lung cancer. Sequencing used immunoSEQ v3. Sequencing was performed with immunoSEQ multiplex PCR; in TCRdb, only in-frame clones are kept and a portion is missing. Of 30,000 or so clones in the sample, about 70% are singletons; the top ten hold 2.5% to 3%. Time point in this sample: pre-treatment sample, taken before nivolumab and TIL therapy. The sequencing here drew on blood, taken at baseline. All receptors derive from a woman between 25 and 80 years old with non-small cell lung cancer.

The chain links TRBV2 to TRBJ1-6; D perhaps matches TRBD1 (5 bases). The V and J ends lost 1 base and 9 bases respectively, with 16 bases between them. There are 16 residues in the CDR3. Germline V gene sequence: CDR1 SNHLY, CDR2 FYNNEI. CDR3 sequence reads: CASSEDPRQGGSPLHF. The DNA for the CDR3 is TGTGCCAGCAGTGAAGATCCGCGGCAGGGAGGTTCACCCCTCCACTTT. The full variable domain, in which reference TRBV2 and TRBJ1-6 provide the parts outside the CDR3, is EPEVTQTPSHQVTQMGQEVILRCVPISNHLYFYWYRQILGQKVEFLVSFYNNEISEKSEIFDDQFSVERPDGSNFTLKIRSTKLEDSAMYFCASSEDPRQGGSPLHFGNGTRLTVT.

This sequence joins TRBV27 and TRBJ2-7; D is perhaps TRBD1 or TRBD2 (5 bases each). This CDR3 region has 13 residues. Germline CDR1 MNHEY, CDR2 SMNVEV (reference sequence). The V gene lost 3 bases and the J gene lost 6 bases, with 12 bases spanning the gap. CDR3 in DNA: TGTGCCAGCAGTTTTTATATGGGACGCGAGCAGTACTTC. Protein: CASSFYMGREQYF.

The chain is built from TRBV5-1 and TRBJ1-1; a weak D match, TRBD1 (5 bases). CDR3 size: 15 residues. V lost 4 bases and J 0 bases, leaving 13 bases between the germline ends. Germline V gene data show CDR1 as SGHRS and CDR2 as YFSETQ. The CDR3, as DNA: TGCGCCAGCAGCCCGGCTGGGGGTGTGAACACTGAAGCTTTCTTT. Amino acid sequence: CASSPAGGVNTEAFF.

This chain uses TRBV7-9 with TRBJ2-7; 7 positions match TRBD1. The CDR3 is 14 amino acids. Germline CDR1 is SEHNR and CDR2 is FQNEAQ (reference sequence). V trimming: 2 bases; J trimming: 7 bases; junction bases outside the gene matches: 8. The CDR3 here is CASSLRDSSREQYF. CDR3 sequence (DNA): TGTGCCAGCAGCTTAAGGGACAGTTCCCGGGAGCAGTACTTC.

This chain links TRBV6-1 with TRBJ2-1; D may be TRBD2 (5 bases). The germline CDR1 and CDR2 sequences are MNHNS and SASEGT. CDR3 length equals 14 residues. The V end was cut by 6 bases, the J end by 0 bases, with 9 bases between. DNA of the CDR3: TGTGCCAGCAGCGATCGGGGCTCCTACAATGAGCAGTTCTTC. Translated, it gives CASSDRGSYNEQFF.

The table lists this clone with a count of one. The chain has TRBV5-5 and TRBJ2-7; D is uncertain. The CDR3 is made up of 14 amino acids. Germline loops: CDR1 SGHKS, CDR2 YYEKEE (reference sequence). V was pared by 3 bases and J by 0 bases, with 10 bases between. CDR3 loop: CASSSAIDSYEQYF. CDR3 nucleotides: TGTGCCAGCAGCTCGGCTATCGACTCCTACGAGCAGTACTTC.

The chain recombines TRBV7-6 with TRBJ2-2, with TRBD2 identical over 9 bases. Germline CDR1 SGHVS, CDR2 FNYEAQ. The V gene end was trimmed by 5 bases and the J gene end by 3 bases; junction bases not matched to a gene: 13. The CDR3 extends over 18 amino acids. CDR3 DNA: TGTGCCAGCAGCAGGGACTCGCGGGAGGGCCGGGACACCGGGGAGCTGTTTTTT. Protein: CASSRDSREGRDTGELFF.